Below, 20 T cell receptor beta chains from the same sample are listed, as sequenced in a study of post-analysis software for immune sequencing data. Unique-molecular-identifier-tagged TCR beta cDNA libraries were used. TCRdb re-analysed the PCR reads in MiXCR, keeping a single row per CDR3 protein. The table shows approximately 660,000 distinct CDR3 sequences, with around 60% occurring only once. No antigen has been assigned to these receptors. Study findings and constraints: TRBV segments more frequent in patients than in controls numbered roughly 5 and included TRBV5-6, TRBV5-1 and TRBV20-1.

Sequencing used blood. These receptors came from a girl aged 2-15 years with multiple sclerosis.

The chain joins TRBV20-1 to TRBJ2-1; TRBD2 agrees at 9 bases. The V and J ends lost 7 bases and 5 bases, in that order; junction bases with no gene match: 12. Per germline, CDR1 DFQATT and CDR2 SNEGSKA (reference sequence). The length of the CDR3 is 15 residues. CDR3 sequence (DNA): TGCAGTGTAAGCGGGGGGCACCAACCTGACAATGAGCAGTTCTTC. It yields the protein CSVSGGHQPDNEQFF.

In its sample, this clonotype was seen a few times. This chain links TRBV5-1 with TRBJ1-4; D unresolved. Per the germline V gene, CDR1 is SGHRS and CDR2 is YFSETQ. The V and J ends lost 0 bases and 6 bases respectively, with 12 bases between them. This CDR3 is 15 amino acids long. The CDR3 DNA follows: TGCGCCAGCAGCTTGGGAGCGGGAGTGGATGAAAAACTGTTTTTT. Amino acid sequence: CASSLGAGVDEKLFF. Variable domain in full (rest from reference TRBV5-1 and TRBJ1-4): KAGVTQTPRYLIKTRGQQVTLSCSPISGHRSVSWYQQTPGQGLQFLFEYFSETQRNKGNFPGRFSGRQFSNSRSEMNVSTLELGDSALYLCASSLGAGVDEKLFFGSGTQLSVL.

This chain uses TRBV9 with TRBJ1-2; D remains unclear. Between the trimmed V and J ends, which lost 0 bases and 8 bases, there was a span of 11 bases. Germline values: CDR1 SGDLS, CDR2 YYNGEE. The CDR3 consists of 13 residues. The CDR3 sequence is CASSVVGNLGYTF. The CDR3 DNA sequence: TGTGCCAGCAGCGTAGTCGGTAATTTGGGCTACACCTTC.

This clonotype was seen a single time. V gene TRBV12-3 or TRBV12-4 combines with J gene TRBJ2-3; 9 bases map to TRBD2. V lost 5 bases, J lost 0 bases, and 6 bases stayed unmatched. This CDR3 is built from 16 residues. The DNA for the CDR3 is TGTGCCAGCAGTCACACCCTAGCGGGGAGCACAGATACGCAGTATTTT. Its protein is CASSHTLAGSTDTQYF.

The rearrangement uses TRBV5-1 and TRBJ1-1; 10 bases are shared with TRBD1. Germline V gene sequence: CDR1 SGHRS, CDR2 YFSETQ. V lost 0 bases, J lost 5 bases, and 7 bases stayed unmatched. The CDR3 covers 16 residues. The CDR3, as DNA: TGCGCCAGCAGCTTGGGGGCCGGGACAGGGGTGACTGAAGCTTTCTTT. This encodes CASSLGAGTGVTEAFF.

The chain recombines TRBV20-1 with TRBJ2-1, with D uncertain. Trimming removed 1 base at V and 5 bases at J, with 9 bases between. CDR1 is DFQATT, CDR2 SNEGSKA, per germline (reference sequence). The CDR3 has 13 amino acids. The CDR3 nucleotides read TGCAGTGCTAGAGGGGCCCCCAACAATGAGCAGTTCTTC. Its translation is CSARGAPNNEQFF.

This clonotype was counted a few times. The rearrangement uses TRBV7-9 and TRBJ2-4, with 9 bases matching TRBD1. Germline V gene sequence: CDR1 SEHNR, CDR2 FQNEAQ (reference sequence). CDR3 length: 16 amino acids. Germline trimming cut 8 bases from V and 1 base from J; bases unmatched to any gene: 9. The CDR3 coding sequence is TGTGCCAGCCGTATGGGTGGACAGGGGGCCAAAAACATTCAGTACTTC. The encoded protein is CASRMGGQGAKNIQYF.

A few counts support this clonotype. The V call is TRBV5-1, the J call TRBJ2-5, with D possibly being TRBD1 (6 bases). From germline, CDR1 is SGHRS and CDR2 YFSETQ. V dropped 3 bases and J dropped 2 bases, with 14 bases sitting between them. The length of the CDR3 is 15 residues. The CDR3 loop reads CASSSGTHPQETQYF. CDR3 bases: TGCGCCAGCAGCTCCGGGACACACCCTCAAGAGACCCAGTACTTC.

This clonotype has only a few counts. The V call is TRBV5-1, the J call TRBJ2-7; D is perhaps TRBD1 or TRBD2 (5 bases each). V was shortened by 0 bases and J by 0 bases, with 7 bases between the two germline ends. The CDR3 is made up of 14 amino acids. The germline V gene has CDR1 SGHRS and CDR2 YFSETQ. CDR3 in amino acids: CASSLERGSYEQYF. CDR3 bases: TGCGCCAGCAGCTTGGAGAGGGGCTCCTACGAGCAGTACTTC.

The chain combines TRBV5-5 with TRBJ1-5; 8 bases align to TRBD1. The CDR3 covers 16 residues. Germline lookup yields CDR1 SGHKS and CDR2 YYEKEE (reference sequence). Losses at the gene ends were 3 bases for V and 6 bases for J; bases not matched to a gene: 11. In nucleotides, the CDR3 is TGTGCCAGCAGCTATGGCCATACAGGGGGAGGTCAGCCCCAGCATTTT. Translation: CASSYGHTGGGQPQHF.

This clonotype turned up a few times. This chain's CDR3 is CASSRATDTQYF. CDR3 coding DNA: TGTGCCAGCAGCCGTGCCACAGATACGCAGTATTTT. The chain is built from TRBV12-3 or TRBV12-4 and TRBJ2-3; D not certain. V lost 6 bases and J lost 2, with 6 bases in between. This CDR3 spans 12 amino acids.

The chain uses TRBV14 and TRBJ2-5; D unresolved. This CDR3 has 14 amino acids. Per germline, CDR1 SGHDN and CDR2 FVKESK. V was pared by 5 bases and J by 0 bases, with 10 bases between. The CDR3, as DNA: TGTGCCAGCAGCTTCTTCCAGTACCAAGAGACCCAGTACTTC. Translation: CASSFFQYQETQYF.

In its sample, this clonotype was seen once. The V call is TRBV20-1, the J call TRBJ2-7, with 10 bases matching TRBD2. The length of the CDR3 is 15 residues. V was pared by 0 bases and J by 7 bases, with 9 bases of the junction left unmatched. Germline CDR1 reads DFQATT; CDR2 reads SNEGSKA (reference sequence). The CDR3 sequence: CSARDVASGGGEQYF. In DNA form, the CDR3 reads TGCAGTGCTAGAGATGTCGCTAGCGGGGGAGGGGAGCAGTACTTC.

The gene calls are TRBV9 and TRBJ2-3; 10 nucleotides align to TRBD2. The CDR3 loop spans 16 amino acids. Looked up from germline, CDR1 is SGDLS and CDR2 is YYNGEE. V was clipped by 2 bases and J by 1 base; unmatched bases: 4. The CDR3 spells CASSVSGTSGTDTQYF. For the CDR3, the DNA is TGTGCCAGCAGCGTCTCCGGGACTAGCGGCACAGATACGCAGTATTTT.

The V gene is TRBV20-1, the J gene TRBJ1-2, with D hard to call. The V end lost 1 base, the J end lost 6 bases, and 12 bases lay between the germline ends. CDR3 length equals 13 residues. Germline CDR1 is DFQATT and CDR2 is SNEGSKA (reference sequence). CDR3 nucleotides: TGCAGTGCTAGAGGTGGCAGGAGGGATGGCTACACCTTC. Its protein is CSARGGRRDGYTF.

This clonotype was counted once. The junction and the germline gene differ at one end; a read error may be behind it. CDR3 nucleotides: TGTGCCAGCAGCCGTCTTTCCAGGGAGCATGGCTGCACCTTC. This codes for CASSRLSREHGCTF. The V and J genes are TRBV4-2 and TRBJ1-2; weak D call: TRBD1 (5 bases). The CDR3 sequence is 14 residues long. The V gene's germline CDR1 is LGHNA and CDR2 YNFKEQ.

The J gene is TRBJ2-1, the V gene TRBV5-1; TRBD2 aligns across 7 bases. V lost 4 bases, J lost 5 bases, and 9 bases stayed unmatched. The CDR3 spans 15 residues. The germline CDR1 and CDR2 sequences are SGHRS and YFSETQ. CDR3 sequence: CASSPYQREDNEQFF. CDR3 nucleotides: TGCGCCAGCAGCCCTTACCAGCGGGAAGACAATGAGCAGTTCTTC.

This clonotype was recorded a few times. V usage is TRBV12-3 or TRBV12-4 and J usage is TRBJ2-7, with TRBD2 as a possible D gene (6 bases). This CDR3 comprises 14 residues. Trimming shortened V by 7 bases and J by 1 base, and 14 bases separated the two germline ends. CDR3 protein: CASTSLGSSYEQYF. CDR3 bases: TGTGCCAGCACCAGTCTCGGGAGTTCCTACGAGCAGTACTTC.

The sample holds a few counts of this clonotype. The chain links TRBV7-9 to TRBJ2-3, with D possibly TRBD1 on 6 matching bases. The CDR3 covers 13 residues. Germline V gene data show CDR1 as SEHNR and CDR2 as FQNEAQ (reference sequence). The ends were cut back, 4 bases at V and 2 bases at J, with 7 bases in the middle. CDR3 coding DNA: TGTGCCAGCAGCTCAGGGGACACAGATACGCAGTATTTT. Protein: CASSSGDTDTQYF.

The gene calls are TRBV7-8 and TRBJ2-1; 8 positions agree with TRBD2. The length of the CDR3 is 17 residues. V lost 1 base to trimming and J lost 0 bases; unmatched junction nucleotides: 5. CDR1 is SGHVS, CDR2 FQNEAQ, per germline. CDR3 region: CASSLGALAASYNEQFF. CDR3 bases: TGTGCCAGCAGCTTAGGAGCACTAGCGGCCTCCTACAATGAGCAGTTCTTC.